These 25 T cell receptor beta chains were sequenced from one sample in a study of blood T cell repertoires in COVID-19. Sequencing used immunoSEQ multiplex PCR; TCRdb keeps in-frame clones, though not all of them. The sample has 150,000 to 200,000 clones, about nine tenths seen once. Sequenced material: PBMCs or T cells enriched from blood (not recorded which). All receptors come from a woman between 18 and 29 years old who had recovered from COVID-19.

Regarding this clone: At the DNA level, this CDR3 is encoded by other sequences in the same sample as well. The chain employs TRBV27 and TRBJ2-7; 9 bases are a match to TRBD1. The CDR3 covers 14 residues. Germline CDR1 MNHEY, CDR2 SMNVEV (reference sequence). V shed 6 bases, J shed 4 bases, and the junction held 7 bases outside the gene matches. The CDR3 protein is CASSLGQGRYEQYF. As DNA, the CDR3 is TGTGCCAGCAGCCTGGGACAGGGTCGATACGAGCAGTACTTC.

The chain joins TRBV28 to TRBJ1-3; no clear D gene. The CDR3 covers 14 residues. V lost 2 bases to trimming and J lost 0 bases, with 5 bases between them. CDR1 is MDHEN and CDR2 is SYDVKM in the germline V gene. CDR3 coding DNA: TGTGCCAGCAGTTTAAAGCACTCTGGAAACACCATATATTTT. Its translation: CASSLKHSGNTIYF. Combining the CDR3 with reference TRBV28 and TRBJ1-3 gives the whole variable domain DVKVTQSSRYLVKRTGEKVFLECVQDMDHENMFWYRQDPGLGLRLIYFSYDVKMKEKGDIPEGYSVSREKKERFSLILESASTNQTSMYLCASSLKHSGNTIYFGEGSWLTVV.

This clone was seen only a few times. The J gene is TRBJ1-4, the V gene TRBV28; D remains ambiguous. Germline V gene sequence: CDR1 MDHEN, CDR2 SYDVKM. The V end was cut by 9 bases, the J end by 6 bases, with 11 bases between. This CDR3 comprises 12 residues. The CDR3: CASNLRDEKLFF. In DNA form, the CDR3 reads TGTGCCAGTAACCTGAGGGATGAAAAACTGTTTTTT.

In its sample, this clone was seen a few times. The genes are TRBV10-3 and TRBJ2-1, with TRBD2 matching 12 bases. V lost 4 bases and J lost 9; bases outside the gene matches: 13. Looked up from germline, CDR1 is ENHRY and CDR2 is SYGVKD. This CDR3 region has 17 residues. The CDR3 bases are TGTGCCATCAGTGCCGGCCTAGCGGGAGGGCTGGGTGGTGAGCAGTTCTTC. This codes for CAISAGLAGGLGGEQFF.

The rearrangement joins TRBV15 to TRBJ1-3; 7 bases align to TRBD1. The germline CDR1 and CDR2 sequences are LNHNV and YYDKDF (reference sequence). This CDR3 contains 16 residues. The V and J ends lost 6 bases and 2 bases, in that order; junction bases with no gene match: 10. This chain's CDR3 is CATRENRGLTGNTIYF. The CDR3, as DNA: TGTGCCACCAGGGAAAACAGGGGTTTGACTGGAAACACCATATATTTT. Complete variable domain (other parts from reference TRBV15 and TRBJ1-3): DAMVIQNPRYQVTQFGKPVTLSCSQTLNHNVMYWYQQKSSQAPKLLFHYYDKDFNNEADTPDNFQSRRPNTSFCFLDIRSPGLGDTAMYLCATRENRGLTGNTIYFGEGSWLTVV.

This chain links TRBV6-1 with TRBJ1-5, with D unresolved. This CDR3 has 15 amino acids. Trimming left V 2 bases short and J 3 bases short, with 11 bases between. Germline lookup yields CDR1 MNHNS and CDR2 SASEGT. The CDR3 loop reads CASSEQTGNNQPQHF. The CDR3 DNA is TGTGCCAGCAGTGAACAGACGGGGAACAATCAGCCCCAGCATTTT.

The rearrangement links TRBV27 to TRBJ2-1; 9 bases map to TRBD1. The CDR3 totals 14 residues. Trimming took 7 bases from V and 10 from J; bases not matched to a gene: 11. The germline CDR1 and CDR2 sequences are MNHEY and SMNVEV (reference sequence). The CDR3, as DNA: TGTGCCAGCACTCCGGGGACAGGGACCAGCGAGCAGTTCTTC. Translated: CASTPGTGTSEQFF.

Only a few counts were recorded for this clone. The J gene is TRBJ2-1, the V gene TRBV6-4; 7 positions match TRBD1. The CDR3 sequence is 15 residues long. Trimming removed 4 bases from V and 8 bases from J; junction bases left unmatched: 11. Germline assignment: CDR1 MRHNA and CDR2 SNTAGT. CDR3 sequence: CASSANPDRVDEQFF. CDR3 bases: TGTGCCAGCAGTGCAAATCCTGACAGGGTGGATGAGCAGTTCTTC.

As regards this clone: One end of the junction is discordant with germline, which a read error may explain. This chain uses TRBV7-7 with TRBJ2-1, with TRBD2 matching over 8 bases. The germline gives CDR1 SSHAT, CDR2 FNYEAQ (reference sequence). CDR3 length equals 14 residues. The CDR3 DNA is TGTGCTAGCAGCTCGACTAGCGCCTCGCGAGAGCAGTTCTTC. Protein product: CASSSTSASREQFF.

The J gene is TRBJ2-7, the V gene TRBV7-8; TRBD1 matches at 8 bases. The CDR3 length is 15 residues. The germline gives CDR1 SGHVS, CDR2 FQNEAQ. The V and J ends lost 2 bases and 3 bases, in that order; junction bases with no gene match: 6. The chain's CDR3 is CASSLHVTGVYEQYF. Written as DNA, the CDR3 is TGTGCCAGCAGCTTACATGTGACAGGGGTCTACGAGCAGTACTTC.

Note on this clone: The junction differs from germline at one of its ends, possibly a read error. The chain joins TRBV6-1 to TRBJ2-3; TRBD1 aligns across 7 bases. Per the germline V gene, CDR1 is MNHNS and CDR2 is SASEGT. CDR3 length equals 16 residues. CDR3 DNA: TGTGCCAGCCGTGAGGGGGCCCGCGTTGGCACAGATACGCAGTATTTT. This encodes CASREGARVGTDTQYF.

A single count supports this clone. This chain links TRBV28 with TRBJ1-4; D remains ambiguous. The V gene's germline CDR1 is MDHEN and CDR2 SYDVKM. This CDR3 has 15 amino acids. Trimming took 6 bases from V and 6 from J, leaving 17 bases between them. The CDR3 here is CASRTQTSWDEKLFF. As DNA, the CDR3 is TGTGCCAGCAGGACACAGACCTCATGGGATGAAAAACTGTTTTTT.

V gene TRBV11-2 combines with J gene TRBJ1-1, with a weak D call TRBD1 (6 bases). CDR3 length equals 14 residues. Germline values: CDR1 SGHAT, CDR2 FQNNGV. V lost 3 bases, J lost 5 bases, and 13 bases lay in between. CDR3 residues: CASSFRRGGTEAFF. DNA for the CDR3: TGTGCCAGCAGCTTTCGAAGGGGGGGGACTGAAGCTTTCTTT.

The J gene is TRBJ2-3, the V gene TRBV5-1, with 10 bases lining up with TRBD2. CDR3 length equals 20 residues. The trim removed 4 bases at V and 2 bases at J, leaving 19 bases unmatched. The germline V gene encodes CDR1 SGHRS and CDR2 YFSETQ. CDR3 amino acids: CASSLEGWLAGETNTDTQYF. CDR3 bases: TGCGCCAGCAGCCTGGAGGGGTGGCTAGCGGGAGAGACGAACACAGATACGCAGTATTTT.

This sequence joins TRBV10-3 and TRBJ2-2; the match to TRBD2 covers 9 bases. CDR3 length equals 14 residues. V lost 7 bases, J lost 3 bases, and 3 bases stayed unmatched. The germline gives CDR1 ENHRY, CDR2 SYGVKD. The CDR3: CAIKAGGDTGELFF. Written as DNA, the CDR3 is TGTGCCATCAAGGCGGGAGGGGACACCGGGGAGCTGTTTTTT.

The chain combines TRBV28 with TRBJ1-2; 8 bases agree with TRBD1. The CDR3 sequence is 14 residues long. The V segment lost 5 bases and the J segment 5 bases; nucleotides outside the gene matches: 7. Per the germline V gene, CDR1 is MDHEN and CDR2 is SYDVKM. The CDR3 nucleotides are TGTGCCAGCAGTAGCAGGGGGCTTCAGTATGGCTACACCTTC. As protein: CASSSRGLQYGYTF.

The gene calls are TRBV20-1 and TRBJ2-5; 7 nucleotides match TRBD2. The junction had 11 bases not matched to a gene; V was cut back by 6 bases and J by 4 bases. This CDR3 contains 14 residues. Per the germline V gene, CDR1 is DFQATT and CDR2 is SNEGSKA (reference sequence). The CDR3 sequence is CSASLGGSRETQYF. In nucleotides, the CDR3 is TGCAGTGCGAGTCTGGGGGGGTCGAGAGAGACCCAGTACTTC.

This clone was recorded at least ten times. The same CDR3 arises from other DNA sequences in this sample as well. The chain employs TRBV28 and TRBJ2-7; 8 bases line up with TRBD1. CDR3 size: 14 residues. V lost 3 bases to trimming and J lost 4 bases; unmatched junction nucleotides: 5. CDR1 and CDR2 from the germline V gene are MDHEN and SYDVKM. CDR3 DNA: TGTGCCAGCAGTTTCGCAGGGGGCAGTTACGAGCAGTACTTC. Translating it yields CASSFAGGSYEQYF.

The V gene is TRBV29-1, the J gene TRBJ1-1; D remains unclear. V lost 1 base and J lost 1, with 13 bases in between. CDR1 SQVTM and CDR2 ANQGSEA come from the germline V gene. CDR3 length equals 15 residues. CDR3 sequence: CSVEGWAGRNTEAFF. The DNA of the CDR3 is TGCAGCGTTGAAGGATGGGCAGGTCGGAACACTGAAGCTTTCTTT.

The rearrangement joins TRBV29-1 to TRBJ1-2; TRBD1 matches 8 bases. There are 14 residues in the CDR3. CDR1 is SQVTM and CDR2 is ANQGSEA in the germline V gene. Trimming at V came to 3 bases and at J to 5 bases, leaving 8 bases not matched to a gene. This chain's CDR3 is CSVEVGQGSYGYTF. The CDR3 DNA reads as TGCAGCGTTGAGGTTGGACAGGGTTCTTATGGCTACACCTTC. The full variable domain, completed using reference TRBV29-1 and TRBJ1-2, is SAVISQKPSRDICQRGTSLTIQCQVDSQVTMMFWYRQQPGQSLTLIATANQGSEATYESGFVIDKFPISRPNLTFSTLTVSNMSPEDSSIYLCSVEVGQGSYGYTFGSGTRLTVV.

The gene calls are TRBV3-1 (or the pseudogene TRBV3-2) and TRBJ2-2, with D unclear. V shed 4 bases and J shed 2 bases, with 17 bases lying between them. The CDR3 has 17 amino acids. CDR1 and CDR2 (germline): LGHDT, YNNKEL (reference sequence). The CDR3 protein is CASSPSLGRLNTGELFF. The DNA for the CDR3 is TGTGCCAGCAGCCCCTCCTTAGGAAGACTCAACACCGGGGAGCTGTTTTTT.

The rearrangement joins TRBV9 to TRBJ2-2; tentatively, D is TRBD2 (5 bases). The germline V and J ends were trimmed by 3 bases and 6 bases, with 9 bases remaining between them. This CDR3 comprises 13 residues. CDR1 is SGDLS and CDR2 is YYNGEE in the germline V gene. The CDR3 DNA reads as TGTGCCAGCAGCGCGGAGGTCGCCGGGGAGCTGTTTTTT. The encoded protein is CASSAEVAGELFF. The full variable domain, rest sourced from reference TRBV9 and TRBJ2-2, is DSGVTQTPKHLITATGQRVTLRCSPRSGDLSVYWYQQSLDQGLQFLIQYYNGEERAKGNILERFSAQQFPDLHSELNLSSLELGDSALYFCASSAEVAGELFFGEGSRLTVL.

CDR3 protein: CASSLGVDPYSGAIYF. The CDR3 coding sequence is TGTGCCAGCAGCTTAGGGGTCGACCCATATAGCGGAGCCATATATTTT. The chain is built from TRBV7-9 and TRBJ1-3, with unresolved D. CDR1 and CDR2 (germline): SEHNR, FQNEAQ (reference sequence). There are 16 residues in the CDR3. The V end lost 1 base, the J end lost 11 bases, and 21 bases lay between the germline ends.

The V call is TRBV7-2, the J call TRBJ1-3, with TRBD1 matching over 10 bases. V lost 4 bases, J lost 0 bases, and 9 bases stayed unmatched. The CDR3 totals 18 residues. CDR1 is SGHTA and CDR2 is FQGNSA in the germline V gene. DNA for the CDR3: TGTGCCAGCAGCTCGCTAGGGACAGGGGCCACCTCTGGAAACACCATATATTTT. Translated: CASSSLGTGATSGNTIYF.

The rearrangement links TRBV10-3 to TRBJ1-5; maybe TRBD1 (5 bases). V lost 10 bases, J lost 0 bases, and 16 bases lay in between. The CDR3 is 15 amino acids. In germline, CDR1 is ENHRY, CDR2 SYGVKD. In nucleotides, the CDR3 is TGTGCCACCGGGGGGACGGAGAATAGCAATCAGCCCCAGCATTTT. This codes for CATGGTENSNQPQHF.